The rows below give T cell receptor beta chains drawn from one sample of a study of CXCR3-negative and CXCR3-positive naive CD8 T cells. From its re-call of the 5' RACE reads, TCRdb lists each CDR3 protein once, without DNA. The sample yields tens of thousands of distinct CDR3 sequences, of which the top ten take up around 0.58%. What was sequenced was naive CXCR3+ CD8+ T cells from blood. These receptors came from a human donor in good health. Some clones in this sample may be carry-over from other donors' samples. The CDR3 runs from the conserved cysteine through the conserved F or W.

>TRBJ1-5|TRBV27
CASSLLGNQPQHF
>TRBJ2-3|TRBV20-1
CSARPMDGSFPDYPSTDTQYF
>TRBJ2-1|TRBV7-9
CASSLGTGGEDEQFF
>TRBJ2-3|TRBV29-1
CSVGVADTQYF
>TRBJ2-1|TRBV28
CASSLSNEQFF
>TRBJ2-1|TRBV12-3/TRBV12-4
CASGGEGGNEQFF
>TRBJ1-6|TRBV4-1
CASSLEPGQVNSPLHF
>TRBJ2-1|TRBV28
CASSLTGTRNEQFF
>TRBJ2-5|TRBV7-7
CASSLERGGDQYF
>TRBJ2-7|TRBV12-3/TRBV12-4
CASRTMEGASSYEQYF
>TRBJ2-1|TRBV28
CASSYVAGGDNEQFF
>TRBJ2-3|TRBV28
CASSLLGDTDTQYF
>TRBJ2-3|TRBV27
CASSIKSKTDTQYF
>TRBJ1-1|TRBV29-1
CSVEKGGLETEAFF
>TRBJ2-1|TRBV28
CASTLSGRSRNEQFF
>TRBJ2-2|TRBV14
CASSEGGGWNTGELFF
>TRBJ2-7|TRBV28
CASSSIAGTSDSYEQYF
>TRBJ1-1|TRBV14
CASSQDEGPLANTEAFF
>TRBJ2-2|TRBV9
CASSERGGLDTGELFF
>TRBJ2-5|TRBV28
CASRPRGGPGETQYF
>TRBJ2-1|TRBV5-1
CASSLYGDEQFF
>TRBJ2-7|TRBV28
CASRPTDRVAYEQYF
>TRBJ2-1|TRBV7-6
CASSPTAQGLSNEQFF
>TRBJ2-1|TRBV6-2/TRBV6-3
CASRRLVGEQFF
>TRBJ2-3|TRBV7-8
CASSLAAGNTDTQYF
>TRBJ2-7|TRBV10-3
CAISVSGVDYEQYF
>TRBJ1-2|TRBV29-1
CSVEDQNYGYTF
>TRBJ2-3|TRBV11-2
CASSNQRPGTDTQYF
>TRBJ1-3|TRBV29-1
CSVGEWGEDGNTIYF
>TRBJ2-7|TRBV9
CASSVAPGPSYEQYF
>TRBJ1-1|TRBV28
CAIPPDGGLNTEAFF
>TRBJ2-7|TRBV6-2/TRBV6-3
CASSYGDHSGSREQYF
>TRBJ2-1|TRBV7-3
CASSLRGQGSYNEQFF
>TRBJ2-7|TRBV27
CASSLRGTGPPTYEQYF
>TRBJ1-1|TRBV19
CASSIQSSGGEAFF
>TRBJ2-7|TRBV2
CASMETGDEQYF
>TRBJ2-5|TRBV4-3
CASSQDWTSGYETQYF
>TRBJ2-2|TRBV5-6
CASSQGLAGRELFF
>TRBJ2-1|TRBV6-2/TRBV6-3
CASSLHREGNEQFF
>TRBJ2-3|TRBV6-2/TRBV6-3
CATHGAAGGITDTQYF
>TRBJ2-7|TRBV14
CASSQIPRAYEQYF
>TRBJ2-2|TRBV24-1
CATRDRTGGTGELFF
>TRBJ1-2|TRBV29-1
CSVEETDRDLYYGYTF
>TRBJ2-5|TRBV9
CASSKTGTSDSETQYF
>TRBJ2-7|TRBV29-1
CSALTGDGYEQYF
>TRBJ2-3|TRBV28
CASSLSRDRRGTDTQYF
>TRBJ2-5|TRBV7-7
CASSLAGGQGNQETQYF
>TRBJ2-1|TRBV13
CASSFSGGYNEQFF
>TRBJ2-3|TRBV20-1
CSTWRSSTDTQYF
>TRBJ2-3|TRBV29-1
CSVVSRNTDTQYF
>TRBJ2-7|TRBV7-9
CASSLTPDSLYEQYF
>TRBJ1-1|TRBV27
CASKRGNTEAFF
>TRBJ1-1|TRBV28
CASSFVETEAFF
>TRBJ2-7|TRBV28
CASSLSPNRDRSYYEQYF
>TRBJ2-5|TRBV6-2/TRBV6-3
CASSPRLAGGLGETQYF
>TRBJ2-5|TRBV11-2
CASSLGAYQYF
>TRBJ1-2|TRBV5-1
CASSSNPGRDPFYGYTF